This TCR beta chain was sequenced during a study of PD-L1 blockade in urothelial cancer. At the level of the study: Atezolizumab (1,200 mg intravenously every 3 weeks) began around 2014 for patients. Blood analysis took place 3 weeks (second dose) and 6 weeks after treatment start.

The table came from immunoSEQ multiplex PCR; TCRdb's copy has only in-frame clones and leaves some out. This sample has some 66,000 clones, with approximately 83% found just once. The time point: pretreatment peripheral blood. Urothelial carcinoma affected the patients, and it was locally advanced or metastatic. Of note for this clone: Its antigen is as yet unknown.

V was cut by 5 bases and J by 3 bases, with 10 bases left in between. Germline assignment: CDR1 GTSNPN and CDR2 SVGIG (reference sequence). The CDR3 consists of 12 residues. Overall study findings and caveats: Durable-benefit patients showed greater tumor-associated blood clone expansion at 3 weeks.

The V call is TRBV30, the J call TRBJ1-2; D may be TRBD1 (5 bases). This sequence was found in a man aged 60-69 years with urothelial cancer. The sample in question was PBMCs, obtained around atezolizumab (anti-PD-L1) treatment. CDR3 sequence: CAWAGGDYGYTF. As DNA, the CDR3 is TGTGCCTGGGCCGGGGGGGACTATGGCTACACCTTC.